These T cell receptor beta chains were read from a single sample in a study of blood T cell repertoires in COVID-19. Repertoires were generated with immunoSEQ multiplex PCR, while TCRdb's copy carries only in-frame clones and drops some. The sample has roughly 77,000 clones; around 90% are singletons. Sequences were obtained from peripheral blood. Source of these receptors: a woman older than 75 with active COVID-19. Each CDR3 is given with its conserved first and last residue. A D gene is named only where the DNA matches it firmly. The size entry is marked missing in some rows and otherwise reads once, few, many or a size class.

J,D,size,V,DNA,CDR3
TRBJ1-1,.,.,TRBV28,TGTGCCAGCAGGCCTCTTGGGCCGGGAGGCACTGAAGCTTTCTTT,CASRPLGPGGTEAFF
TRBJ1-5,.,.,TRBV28,TGTGCCAGCAGTTGGGAGTCAGCGATCAATCAGCCCCAGCATTTT,CASSWESAINQPQHF
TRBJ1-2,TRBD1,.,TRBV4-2,TGTGCCAGCAGCCACCCCGGGACAGGGGATGGCTACACCTTC,CASSHPGTGDGYTF
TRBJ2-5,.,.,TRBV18,TGTGCCAGCTCACTTATATTGGACAGCGACCAAGAGACCCAGTACTTC,CASSLILDSDQETQYF
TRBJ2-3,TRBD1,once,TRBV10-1,TGCGCCAGCAGTGAGTCGGTGGGGACAGGGGGGGCCTCAGATACGCAGTATTTT,CASSESVGTGGASDTQYF
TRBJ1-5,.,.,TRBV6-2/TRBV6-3,TGTGCCAGCAGTTACAACCGACAGCTCAATCAGCCCCAGCATTTT,CASSYNRQLNQPQHF
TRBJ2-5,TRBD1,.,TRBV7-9,TGTGCCAGCAGCTTAGGAGACAGGGAAGGGACCCAGTACTTC,CASSLGDREGTQYF
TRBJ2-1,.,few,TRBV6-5,TGTGCCAGCAGTTACTCAGGGAGTGAGCAGTTCTTC,CASSYSGSEQFF
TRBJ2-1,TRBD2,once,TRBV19,TGTGCCAGTAGCCGGGGGGCGGGAGGAAACTACAATGAGCAGTTCTTC,CASSRGAGGNYNEQFF
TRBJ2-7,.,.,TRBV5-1,TGCGCCAGCGCCAGGGACTCCCCCACTTACGAGCAGTACTTC,CASARDSPTYEQYF
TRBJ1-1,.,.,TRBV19,TGTGCCAGTAGTGCCCCGGAGGGATGGGTTACTGAAGCTTTCTTT,CASSAPEGWVTEAFF
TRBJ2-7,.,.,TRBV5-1,TGCGCCAGCAGCTTATGGGCGGGACAGACTTACGAGCAGTACTTC,CASSLWAGQTYEQYF
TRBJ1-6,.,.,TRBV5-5,TGTGCCAGCAGCTTGGGGGTCTCAGGGAATTCACCCCTCCACTTT,CASSLGVSGNSPLHF
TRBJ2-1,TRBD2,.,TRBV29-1,TGCAGCGTTGCCGACGGGACTAGCGGGAGAAATGAGCAGTTCTTC,CSVADGTSGRNEQFF
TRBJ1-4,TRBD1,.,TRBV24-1,TGTGCCACCAGTGAACCGGGACAGGGGTCTGAAAAACTGTTTTTT,CATSEPGQGSEKLFF
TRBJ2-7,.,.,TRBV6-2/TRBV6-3,TGTGCCAGCAGTCTTAGCCTTTACGAGCAGTACTTC,CASSLSLYEQYF
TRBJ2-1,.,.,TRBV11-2,TGTGCCAGCAGCTTAGATTGGCTCCTTCATGAGCAGTTCTTC,CASSLDWLLHEQFF
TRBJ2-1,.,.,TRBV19,TGTGCCAGTGTCCGGGACTCACGCTACAATGAGCAGTTCTTC,CASVRDSRYNEQFF
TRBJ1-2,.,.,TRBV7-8,TGTGCCAGCAGCTCACAGGGTCTAGGAGGCTACACCTTC,CASSSQGLGGYTF
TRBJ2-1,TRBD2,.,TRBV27,TGTGCCAGCAAACGGGAGGGCCCCCTCGTTGAGCAGTTCTTC,CASKREGPLVEQFF
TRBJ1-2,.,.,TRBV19,TGTGCCAGTATTCCGTTCCAGGGCAGGGCGAACTATGGCTACACCTTC,CASIPFQGRANYGYTF
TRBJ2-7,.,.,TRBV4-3,TGCGCCAGCAGCAAGGAGCGGGCCCCCTACGAGCAGTACTTC,CASSKERAPYEQYF
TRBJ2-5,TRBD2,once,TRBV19,TGTGCCAGTAGTGTTAGCGGGGGAAAGACCCAGTACTTC,CASSVSGGKTQYF
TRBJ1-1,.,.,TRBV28,TGTGCCATCCCCACACACTTGACAGTGAACACTGAAGCTTTCTTT,CAIPTHLTVNTEAFF
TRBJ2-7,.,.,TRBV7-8,TGTGCCAGCAGCTTAGTAGGGGCGGGGGCGCGGTACGAGCAGTACTTC,CASSLVGAGARYEQYF
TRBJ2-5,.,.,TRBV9,TGTGCCAGCAGCGCTCAACAGGGATTCGGGGAGACCCAGTACTTC,CASSAQQGFGETQYF
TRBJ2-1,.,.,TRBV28,TGTGCCAGCACCACCTATTCCGGGAGCCTATACAATGAGCAGTTCTTC,CASTTYSGSLYNEQFF